What follows are 32 T cell receptor beta chains derived from one specimen sequenced in a study of T cell repertoires in cytomegalovirus infection (dated by TCRdb to between 2018 and 2021). Instrument on record: Illumina HiSeq 1500. The raw public data were reprocessed by TCRdb itself: fastp quality trimming at Q25, MiXCR clonotype calling, in-frame beta chains only. Rows with a matching CDR3 protein are joined into one entry that keeps the most common DNA and genes. A total of 200,000 to 300,000 distinct CDR3 sequences appear in this sample, roughly an eighth of them only once. The ten most abundant clones make up under 2% of the sample. What was sequenced was PBMCs. These receptors were obtained from a human donor in good health (CMV status not recorded). Some clones in this sample may be carry-over from other donors' samples.

This clonotype showed up many times. This rearrangement joins TRBV25-1 to TRBJ1-3; perhaps TRBD1 as D (5 bases). This CDR3 comprises 13 residues. The germline V and J ends were trimmed by 7 bases and 4 bases, with 11 bases remaining between them. Germline V gene sequence: CDR1 MGHDK, CDR2 SYGVNS. The CDR3 DNA follows: TGTGCCAGCACGGGGGGAGAAGGAAACACCATATATTTT. Protein product: CASTGGEGNTIYF.

The rearrangement uses TRBV30 and TRBJ1-5; weak D call: TRBD1 (5 bases). CDR3 length: 16 residues. Between the trimmed V and J ends, which lost 2 bases and 3 bases, there was a span of 17 bases. The germline V gene has CDR1 GTSNPN and CDR2 SVGIG (reference sequence). The CDR3 is CAWSPSNRQYNQPQHF. The CDR3 DNA is TGTGCCTGGAGTCCCTCGAATCGACAGTACAATCAGCCCCAGCATTTT.

Many counts were recorded for this clonotype. The chain carries TRBV10-3 and TRBJ1-6, with D hard to call. Germline V gene data show CDR1 as ENHRY and CDR2 as SYGVKD. V was shortened by 0 bases and J by 0 bases, with 6 bases between the two germline ends. The CDR3 is 16 residues long. The CDR3 DNA reads as TGTGCCATCAGTGAGTCAGGGAGCTCCTATAATTCACCCCTCCACTTT. It encodes CAISESGSSYNSPLHF.

This clonotype showed up many times. The chain combines TRBV28 with TRBJ2-6; D is undetermined. The germline CDR1 and CDR2 sequences are MDHEN and SYDVKM. The CDR3 totals 15 residues. Trimming pared 7 bases from V and 3 bases from J, leaving 13 bases between. CDR3 in DNA: TGTGCCAGCACCCCCCGAGGAAGTGGGGCCAACGTCCTGACTTTC. Translation: CASTPRGSGANVLTF.

In its sample, this clonotype was seen many times. The chain has TRBV7-8 and TRBJ2-1; D unclear. From germline, CDR1 is SGHVS and CDR2 FQNEAQ. V was clipped by 5 bases and J by 12 bases, with 17 bases between them. The CDR3 covers 13 residues. The CDR3 spells CASSTPVDRMQFF. CDR3 nucleotide sequence: TGTGCCAGCAGCACCCCCGTCGATCGGATGCAGTTCTTC.

A few counts support this clonotype. This chain joins TRBV6-2 or TRBV6-3 and TRBJ1-5; no clear D. The CDR3 covers 14 residues. Per the germline V gene, CDR1 is MNHEY and CDR2 is SVGEGT. V gave up 6 bases and J gave up 7 bases, with 16 bases separating them. The CDR3 is CASRSAQWGQPQHF. For the CDR3, the DNA is TGTGCCAGCAGATCTGCTCAATGGGGACAGCCCCAGCATTTT.

In this sample, this clonotype turned up many times. The chain joins TRBV7-2 to TRBJ2-5; 7 nucleotides match TRBD1. With V trimmed by 7 bases and J by 5 bases, 7 bases remained unmatched. CDR1 SGHTA and CDR2 FQGNSA come from the germline V gene. The CDR3 is 13 residues long. CDR3 bases: TGTGCCAGCAAGGGGGCGCGGTATGAGACCCAGTACTTC. Residues: CASKGARYETQYF.

This clonotype occurred many times. V is TRBV7-3 and J is TRBJ2-3, with D perhaps assigned TRBD1 or TRBD2 (5 bases each). CDR1 and CDR2 (germline): SGHTA, FQGTGA. This CDR3 has 13 residues. V dropped 5 bases and J dropped 5 bases, with 11 bases sitting between them. The CDR3 is CASSPPGQDTQYF. In DNA, the CDR3 is TGTGCCAGCAGCCCTCCGGGGCAAGATACGCAGTATTTT.

The chain uses TRBV29-1 and TRBJ1-4, with TRBD1 as a possible D gene (5 bases). Trimming removed 4 bases from V and 8 bases from J, with 14 bases in between. The CDR3 loop spans 13 amino acids. CDR1 is SQVTM, CDR2 ANQGSEA, per germline. The CDR3 sequence is CSVAQGEGEKLFF. The CDR3 nucleotides read TGCAGCGTTGCGCAGGGTGAGGGCGAAAAACTGTTTTTT. Supplemented by reference TRBV29-1 and TRBJ1-4, the full variable domain reads SAVISQKPSRDICQRGTSLTIQCQVDSQVTMMFWYRQQPGQSLTLIATANQGSEATYESGFVIDKFPISRPNLTFSTLTVSNMSPEDSSIYLCSVAQGEGEKLFFGSGTQLSVL.

The chain joins TRBV19 to TRBJ1-1; D uncertain. Deletions cut 3 bases from V and 4 bases from J, with 15 bases between. The CDR3 is made up of 15 amino acids. The V gene's germline CDR1 is LNHDA and CDR2 SQIVND (reference sequence). CDR3 coding DNA: TGTGCCAGTAGTATTCGAGAGCAGTGGGGCACTGAAGCTTTCTTT. Its protein product is CASSIREQWGTEAFF. Full variable domain (missing parts from reference TRBV19 and TRBJ1-1): DGGITQSPKYLFRKEGQNVTLSCEQNLNHDAMYWYRQDPGQGLRLIYYSQIVNDFQKGDIAEGYSVSREKKESFPLTVTSAQKNPTAFYLCASSIREQWGTEAFFGQGTRLTVV.

This clonotype was detected only a few times. V and J are TRBV18 and TRBJ2-7; no reliable D call. V was shortened by 2 bases and J by 1 base, with 9 bases between the two germline ends. Germline loops: CDR1 KGHSH, CDR2 LQKENI. The CDR3 length is 14 residues. CDR3 amino acids: CASSPYGFSYEQYF. The DNA for the CDR3 is TGTGCCAGCTCACCATACGGATTTTCCTACGAGCAGTACTTC.

To note about this clonotype: One junction end does not reproduce the germline sequence, and a read error may be involved. This rearrangement joins TRBV7-9 to TRBJ2-3; D is undetermined. Germline values: CDR1 SEHNR, CDR2 FQNEAQ (reference sequence). This CDR3 has 13 residues. The chain's CDR3 is CACSLDGTDTQYF. In DNA, the CDR3 is TGTGCCTGCAGCTTGGATGGCACAGATACGCAGTATTTT.

This sequence joins TRBV25-1 and TRBJ2-7, with 12 bases lining up with TRBD2. V lost 7 bases and J lost 2; bases outside the gene matches: 3. The CDR3 runs 14 residues. Germline CDR1 reads MGHDK; CDR2 reads SYGVNS. CDR3 loop: CASTGLAGPYEQYF. As DNA, the CDR3 is TGTGCCAGCACTGGACTAGCGGGACCCTACGAGCAGTACTTC.

This clonotype was seen more than once but under ten times. This chain links TRBV15 with TRBJ2-1; TRBD2 matches 13 bases. The CDR3 has 14 residues. J lost 8 bases, V lost 5 bases, and 3 bases had no gene match. CDR1 is LNHNV and CDR2 is YYDKDF in the germline V gene (reference sequence). CDR3 sequence (DNA): TGTGCCACCAGCGGACTAGCGGGAGACGATGAGCAGTTCTTC. Amino acids: CATSGLAGDDEQFF.

This clonotype was seen a handful of times. The chain is built from TRBV28 and TRBJ2-7; 9 positions match TRBD1. V was pared by 8 bases and J by 2 bases, with 7 bases of the junction left unmatched. This CDR3 spans 14 amino acids. CDR1 and CDR2 from the germline V gene are MDHEN and SYDVKM. CDR3 sequence: CASDRQGGTYEQYF. CDR3 coding DNA: TGTGCCAGCGACCGACAGGGGGGAACCTACGAGCAGTACTTC.

This clonotype was seen repeatedly, ten times or more. V usage is TRBV7-2 and J usage is TRBJ1-1; D remains ambiguous. With 1 base removed from V and 7 bases from J, the gap between germline ends came to 7 bases. This CDR3 contains 12 residues. CDR1 is SGHTA, CDR2 FQGNSA, per germline. CDR3 coding DNA: TGTGCCAGCAGCTTAGGGTCCGTTGAAGCTTTCTTT. Protein product: CASSLGSVEAFF.

The V and J genes are TRBV5-1 and TRBJ2-4; a possible D gene is TRBD2 (7 bases). There are 17 residues in the CDR3. Germline CDR1 reads SGHRS; CDR2 reads YFSETQ. Trimming removed 3 bases at V and 4 bases at J, with 20 bases between. The CDR3: CASSSNSRGAGKNIQYF. In DNA form, the CDR3 reads TGCGCCAGCAGCTCTAACTCCCGGGGGGCTGGGAAAAACATTCAGTACTTC.

The chain joins TRBV10-3 to TRBJ1-1, with D unclear. Germline V gene sequence: CDR1 ENHRY, CDR2 SYGVKD. V was pared by 11 bases and J by 5 bases, with 9 bases between. The CDR3 runs 10 residues. CDR3 residues: CAVRGTEAFF. CDR3 DNA sequence: TGTGCCGTCCGGGGAACTGAAGCTTTCTTT.

In this sample, this clonotype turned up many times. This chain uses TRBV27 with TRBJ2-7, with 7 bases aligning to TRBD1. Germline V CDR1 and CDR2: MNHEY, SMNVEV (reference sequence). The CDR3 totals 14 residues. V lost 6 bases to trimming and J lost 3 bases; unmatched junction nucleotides: 8. CDR3 loop: CASSPGQTLYEQYF. DNA for the CDR3: TGTGCCAGCAGCCCGGGACAGACTCTCTACGAGCAGTACTTC.

This clonotype occurred many times. This rearrangement joins TRBV6-5 to TRBJ1-6; 8 positions agree with TRBD1. This CDR3 has 14 amino acids. J was trimmed by 10 bases and V by 4 bases; bases with no gene match: 6. CDR1 MNHEY and CDR2 SVGAGI come from the germline V gene. The CDR3 nucleotides read TGTGCCAGCAGTTCCGACAGGGGCGGCTCACCCCTCCACTTT. Translated: CASSSDRGGSPLHF.

The chain combines TRBV20-1 with TRBJ2-6, with no clear D. This CDR3 comprises 16 residues. V was cut by 0 bases and J by 4 bases, with 13 bases left in between. Germline V gene sequence: CDR1 DFQATT, CDR2 SNEGSKA (reference sequence). The CDR3 reads CSARDDSGSGANVLTF. The CDR3 DNA reads TGCAGTGCTAGAGATGATTCCGGGTCCGGGGCCAACGTCCTGACTTTC.

This clonotype was detected a few times. This chain links TRBV7-3 with TRBJ2-5; possibly TRBD2 for D (5 bases). Germline CDR1 and CDR2: SGHTA and FQGTGA. Trimming removed 4 bases from V and 4 bases from J, with 10 bases in between. The CDR3 is made up of 13 amino acids. The CDR3 reads CASSSDWGETQYF. The DNA of the CDR3 is TGTGCCAGCAGCTCGGACTGGGGAGAGACCCAGTACTTC.

A word on this clonotype: A far larger clone is one nucleotide away, so this likely arose from a read error. V gene TRBV11-2 combines with J gene TRBJ2-3, with D unclear. The CDR3 length is 12 residues. The V gene's germline CDR1 is SGHAT and CDR2 FQNNGV. The CDR3 spells CASSPGADTQCF. The DNA for the CDR3 is TGTGCCAGCAGCCCAGGAGCAGATACGCAGTGTTTT.

This clonotype was observed many times. The chain joins TRBV19 to TRBJ2-6; D not certain. Per the germline V gene, CDR1 is LNHDA and CDR2 is SQIVND (reference sequence). Trimming took 3 bases from V and 0 from J, leaving 12 bases between them. CDR3 size: 17 residues. Written as DNA, the CDR3 is TGTGCCAGTAGTATGAAAGACGGGTACTCTGGGGCCAACGTCCTGACTTTC. This translates into CASSMKDGYSGANVLTF.

This clonotype was counted at least ten times. V and J are TRBV7-2 and TRBJ2-2; D is tentatively TRBD1 or TRBD2 (6 bases each). CDR3 length equals 17 residues. Trimming took off 5 bases at V and 4 bases at J, with 20 bases between the two ends. CDR1 is SGHTA and CDR2 is FQGNSA in the germline V gene. The CDR3 is CASSPALARGSTGELFF. Here the CDR3 DNA reads TGTGCCAGCAGCCCTGCCCTAGCGAGGGGGAGCACCGGGGAGCTGTTTTTT.

This clonotype was seen only a few times. J is TRBJ1-2 and V is TRBV20-1; tentatively, D is TRBD1 (6 bases). V lost 1 base and J 4 bases, leaving 10 bases between the germline ends. Germline-derived CDR1 and CDR2 are DFQATT and SNEGSKA (reference sequence). The CDR3 is 13 residues long. CDR3 in amino acids: CSARGDNSYGYTF. The CDR3, as DNA: TGCAGTGCTAGAGGGGACAACAGCTATGGCTACACCTTC.

This clonotype was seen a few times. This chain joins TRBV13 and TRBJ2-1, with D maybe TRBD2 (5 bases). Germline CDR1 PRHDT, CDR2 FYEKMQ (reference sequence). The V end was cut by 5 bases, the J end by 8 bases, with 13 bases between. The CDR3 has 13 residues. In DNA form, the CDR3 reads TGTGCCAGCAGCCTAACCTTGGGAGATGAGCAGTTCTTC. It is translated as CASSLTLGDEQFF.

The chain combines TRBV5-5 with TRBJ2-2; 9 bases agree with TRBD1. The germline gives CDR1 SGHKS, CDR2 YYEKEE (reference sequence). There are 16 residues in the CDR3. J lost 1 base, V lost 6 bases, and 7 bases had no gene match. CDR3 loop: CASKIQGAMNTGELFF. In DNA form, the CDR3 reads TGTGCCAGCAAAATACAGGGGGCTATGAACACCGGGGAGCTGTTTTTT.

The chain joins TRBV28 to TRBJ1-3; possibly TRBD1 for D (5 bases). This CDR3 comprises 14 residues. V lost 1 base, J lost 4 bases, and 8 bases lay in between. Germline V gives CDR1 MDHEN, CDR2 SYDVKM. The CDR3 DNA sequence: TGTGCCAGCAGTTTATCCGGGGACGGAAACACCATATATTTT. Translating it yields CASSLSGDGNTIYF.

This clonotype has at least ten counts. This chain connects TRBV7-2 to TRBJ2-3; TRBD2 matches 10 bases. The CDR3 length is 15 residues. V shed 6 bases, J shed 3 bases, and the junction held 6 bases outside the gene matches. CDR1 SGHTA and CDR2 FQGNSA come from the germline V gene. CDR3 sequence reads: CASSSSGRPTDTQYF. CDR3 bases: TGTGCCAGCAGTTCTAGCGGGAGACCTACAGATACGCAGTATTTT.

Many counts were recorded for this clonotype. The V gene is TRBV11-3, the J gene TRBJ1-1; D ambiguous. The CDR3 contains 13 residues. Between the trimmed V and J ends, which lost 1 base and 5 bases, there was a span of 8 bases. Germline V gene lookup returns CDR1 SGHNT and CDR2 YENEEA. The CDR3 loop is CASSLVGETEAFF. CDR3 sequence (DNA): TGTGCCAGCAGCTTAGTCGGGGAAACTGAAGCTTTCTTT. The complete variable domain, with remaining parts taken from reference TRBV11-3 and TRBJ1-1, reads EAGVVQSPRYKIIEKKQPVAFWCNPISGHNTLYWYLQNLGQGPELLIRYENEEAVDDSQLPKDRFSAERLKGVDSTLKIQPAELGDSAVYLCASSLVGETEAFFGQGTRLTVV.

This clonotype was counted at least ten times. This chain links TRBV28 with TRBJ2-1, with 7 bases aligning to TRBD2. CDR3 size: 15 residues. Germline V gene lookup returns CDR1 MDHEN and CDR2 SYDVKM. The J segment lost 8 bases and the V segment lost 1 base, leaving 8 bases of the junction unmatched. CDR3 sequence (DNA): TGTGCCAGCAGTTTATCGGCGGGAGACTTCGATGAGCAGTTCTTC. Translating it yields CASSLSAGDFDEQFF.